The subject of this entry is one T cell receptor beta chain. The assay was immunoSEQ multiplex PCR, and TCRdb's table has in-frame clones only and misses some. This table has roughly 250,000 clones, approximately 89% appearing once. The length of the CDR3 is 13 residues. With 6 bases removed from V and 4 bases from J, the gap between germline ends came to 13 bases. CDR1 is MNHEY, CDR2 SVGAGI, per germline. These data belong to a study of blood T cell repertoires in COVID-19. Overall study: Researchers got acute and convalescent COVID-19 samples from the United States, Italy and Spain.

Participant age was roughly 18 to 90 years, and participants resided in roughly 25 US areas. The rearrangement links TRBV6-5 to TRBJ2-7, with D perhaps TRBD1 (7 bases). The clonotype originates from a woman in her thirties or forties with acute COVID-19. The specimen was PBMCs or T cells enriched from blood (not recorded which). As DNA, the CDR3 is TGTGCCAGCAGCCGATCAGGGGGGTACGAGCAGTACGTC. Amino acids: CASSRSGGYEQYV.